The TCR beta chain described here comes from a study of blood T cell repertoires in COVID-19. Looking at the study overall: Samples taken during acute and convalescent COVID-19 were collected in the United States, Italy and Spain.

In the original analysis: Amplification from reference gene primers served as the basis for estimated nucleated cell counts. The table came from immunoSEQ multiplex PCR; TCRdb's copy has only in-frame clones and leaves some out. V and J calls and clone size are those listed in that table; D and trimming were worked out from the DNA. Of fewer than 150,000 clones listed, over 75% are singletons. Trimming stripped 3 bases from V and 2 bases from J, with 17 bases between. The CDR3 is made up of 16 amino acids. The germline gives CDR1 LNHDA, CDR2 SQIVND (reference sequence). The receptor was derived from a man in his forties or fifties with acute or convalescent COVID-19. The sample was peripheral blood. The gene calls are TRBV19 and TRBJ2-7; weak D call: TRBD1 (7 bases). As DNA, the CDR3 is TGTGCCAGTAGTATTCGGATGGGCAGGGGGGCCTACGAGCAGTACTTC. Amino acid sequence: CASSIRMGRGAYEQYF.